This T cell receptor (beta chain) derives from a study of cytomegalovirus exposure and HLA in healthy donors. Sequenced by immunoSEQ multiplex PCR; TCRdb stores in-frame clones only, minus some. The repertoire consists of 110,000 or so clones, with approximately 81% occurring once and the leading ten covering approximately 2%. Looked up from germline, CDR1 is SGHDN and CDR2 is FVKESK. Trimming removed 1 base from V and 5 bases from J, with 11 bases in between. The CDR3 is made up of 14 amino acids. The donors were members of the approximately 110-subject validation cohort (separate from the approximately 670-subject first cohort).

The chain carries TRBV14 and TRBJ1-2; no definite D call. The sample was PBMCs. The receptor comes from a woman aged 25 to 39 in good health and CMV-seronegative. The CDR3 nucleotides are TGTGCCAGCAGCCAAGGGAGGCAGGAATATGGCTACACCTTC. As protein: CASSQGRQEYGYTF.